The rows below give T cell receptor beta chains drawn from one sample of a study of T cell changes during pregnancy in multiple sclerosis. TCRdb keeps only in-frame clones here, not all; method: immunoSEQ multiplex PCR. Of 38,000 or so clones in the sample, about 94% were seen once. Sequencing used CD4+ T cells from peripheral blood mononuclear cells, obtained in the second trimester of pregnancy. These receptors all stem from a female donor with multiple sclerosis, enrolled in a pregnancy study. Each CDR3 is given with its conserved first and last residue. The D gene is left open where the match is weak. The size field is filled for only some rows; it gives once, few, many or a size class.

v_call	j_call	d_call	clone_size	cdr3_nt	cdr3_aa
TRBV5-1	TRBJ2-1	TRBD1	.	TGCGCCAGCAGCTTGCCGGGACAGGGGGGCAATGAGCAGTTCTTC	CASSLPGQGGNEQFF
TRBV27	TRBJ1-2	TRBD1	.	TGTGCCAGCAGCCTCGGGACAGGGTATGGCTACACCTTC	CASSLGTGYGYTF
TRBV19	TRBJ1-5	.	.	TGTGCCAGCGGAAGACAGGCGGCCAATCAGCCCCAGCATTTT	CASGRQAANQPQHF
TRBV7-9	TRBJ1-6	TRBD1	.	TGTGCCAGCAGCCCCTATATTACGGGACAGATTCATTCACCCCTCCACTTT	CASSPYITGQIHSPLHF
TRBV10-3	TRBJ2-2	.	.	TGTGCCATCAGGCCCTCCAAGGTCGCGGGCACCGGGGAGCTGTTTTTT	CAIRPSKVAGTGELFF
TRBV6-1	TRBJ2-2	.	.	TGTGCCCCCCGGGACTTCAACACCGGGGAGCTGTTTTTT	CAPRDFNTGELFF
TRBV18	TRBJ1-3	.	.	TGTGCCAGCTCACCAAAGGAGATTATAGGAAACACCATATATTTT	CASSPKEIIGNTIYF
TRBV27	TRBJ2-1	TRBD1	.	TGTGCCAGCAGTTTAGGGGGCAGGGGGTTAGGCGCAGACAATGAGCAGTTCTTC	CASSLGGRGLGADNEQFF
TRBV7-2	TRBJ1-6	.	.	TGTGCCAGCAGTTTTTCCGGGGATTGGAGTAATTCACCCCTCCACTTT	CASSFSGDWSNSPLHF
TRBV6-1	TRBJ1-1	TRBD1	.	TGTGCCAGCAGATCCGGACAGGGCAAGTACACTGAAGCTTTCTTT	CASRSGQGKYTEAFF
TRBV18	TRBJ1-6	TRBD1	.	TGTGCCAGCTCACCACGACAGGGTTTAAATAATTCACCCCTCCACTTT	CASSPRQGLNNSPLHF
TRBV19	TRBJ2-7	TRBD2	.	TGTGCCAGTAGTGGCCGACTAAGCGGGACGTCCTACGAGCAGTACTTC	CASSGRLSGTSYEQYF
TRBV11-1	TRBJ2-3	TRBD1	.	TGTGCCAGCAGCTTAGGACAGGGCAACACAGATACGCAGTATTTT	CASSLGQGNTDTQYF
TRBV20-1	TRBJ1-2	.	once	TGCAGTCACTCGGCAGGGGTTGGCTACACCTTC	CSHSAGVGYTF
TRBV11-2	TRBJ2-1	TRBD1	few	TGTGCCAGCAGCTTACTGGGACAGGGGGGGGAGCAGTTCTTC	CASSLLGQGGEQFF
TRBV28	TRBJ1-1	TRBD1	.	TGTGCCAGTGGGGACAGGGCGAACACTGAAGCTTTCTTT	CASGDRANTEAFF
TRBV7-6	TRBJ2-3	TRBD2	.	TGTGCCAGCACCCCATTCGAGTCTAGCGGGGGTAGAGATACGCAGTATTTT	CASTPFESSGGRDTQYF
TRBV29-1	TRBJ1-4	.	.	TGCGGGATCCGCCAGGGTGAAAAACTGTTTTTT	CGIRQGEKLFF
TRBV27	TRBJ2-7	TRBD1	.	TGTGCCGAACTGGGACAGGGCTTTCTTCGTATCGGCGAGCAGTACTTC	CAELGQGFLRIGEQYF
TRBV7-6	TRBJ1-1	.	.	TGTGCCAGCAGCATACAGGGAAACACTGAAGCTTTCTTT	CASSIQGNTEAFF
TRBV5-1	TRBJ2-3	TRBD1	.	TGCGCCAGCAGCTCGACAGGGGTTCAACAGTATCATACGCAGTATTTT	CASSSTGVQQYHTQYF
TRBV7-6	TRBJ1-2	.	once	TGTGCCAGCAGTCACTGGGGGGATGGCTACACCTTC	CASSHWGDGYTF
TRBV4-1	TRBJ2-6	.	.	TGCGCCAGCAGCCGCACCGGGAGTAAGCCTGGGGCCAACGTCCTGACTTTC	CASSRTGSKPGANVLTF
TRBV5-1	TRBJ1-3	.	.	TGCGCCAGCAGCTTGTGGGCACTGGTAGATGGGGGAAACACCATATATTTT	CASSLWALVDGGNTIYF
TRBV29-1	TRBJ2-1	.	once	TGCAGCGTCGAAACATCTAGCGCCCGACACGGCGATGAGCAGTTCTTC	CSVETSSARHGDEQFF
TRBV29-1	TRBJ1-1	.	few	TGCAGCGCCCACCGGAGCACTGAAGCTTTCTTT	CSAHRSTEAFF
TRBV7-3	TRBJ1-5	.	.	TGTGCCAGCAGCCAATCGGGAGGGGAAGGGCCCCAGCATTTT	CASSQSGGEGPQHF
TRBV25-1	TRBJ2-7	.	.	TGTGCCAGCAGTGAGGGGGGTCGGTCCTCCTACGAGCAGTACTTC	CASSEGGRSSYEQYF
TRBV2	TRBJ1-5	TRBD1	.	TGTGCCAGCAGGCCCGACAGGGGGCGGGATCAGCCCCAGCATTTT	CASRPDRGRDQPQHF
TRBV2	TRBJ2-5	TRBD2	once	TGTGCCAGCACCGGGACTAGCGGATCCCTGGGGACCCAGTACTTC	CASTGTSGSLGTQYF
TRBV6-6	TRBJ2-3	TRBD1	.	TGTGCCAGCAGCCCGACAGGGGGCACAGATACGCAGTATTTT	CASSPTGGTDTQYF
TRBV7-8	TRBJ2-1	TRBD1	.	TGTGCCAGCAGCCCCACCCCGGACAGGACCTACAATGAGCAGTTCTTC	CASSPTPDRTYNEQFF
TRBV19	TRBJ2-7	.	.	TGTGCCAGTGGGTCCCAAGTTCCGAGCGTCTTC	CASGSQVPSVF
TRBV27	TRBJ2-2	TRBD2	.	TGTGCCAGCAGTTCTAGCGGGAGCGGCACCGGGGAGCTGTTTTTT	CASSSSGSGTGELFF